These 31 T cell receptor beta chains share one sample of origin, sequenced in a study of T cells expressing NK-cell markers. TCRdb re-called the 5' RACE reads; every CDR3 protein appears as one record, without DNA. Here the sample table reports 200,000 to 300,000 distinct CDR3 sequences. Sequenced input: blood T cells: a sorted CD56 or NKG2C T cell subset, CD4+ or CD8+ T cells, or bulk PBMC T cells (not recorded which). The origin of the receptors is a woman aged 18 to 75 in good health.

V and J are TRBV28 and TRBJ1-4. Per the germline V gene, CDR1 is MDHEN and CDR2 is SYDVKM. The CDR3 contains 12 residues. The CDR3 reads CASTFSGGKLFF.

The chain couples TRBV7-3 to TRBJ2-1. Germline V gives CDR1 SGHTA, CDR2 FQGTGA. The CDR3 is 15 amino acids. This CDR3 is CASSLSRTSYNEQFF.

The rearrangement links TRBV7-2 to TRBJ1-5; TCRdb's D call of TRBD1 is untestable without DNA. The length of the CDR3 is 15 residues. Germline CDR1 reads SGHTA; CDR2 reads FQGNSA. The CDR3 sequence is CASSLTGGRNQPQHF. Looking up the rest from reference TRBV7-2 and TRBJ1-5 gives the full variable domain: GAGVSQSPSNKVTEKGKDVELRCDPISGHTALYWYRQSLGQGLEFLIYFQGNSAPDKSGLPSDRFSAERTGGSVSTLTIQRTQQEDSAVYLCASSLTGGRNQPQHFGDGTRLSIL.

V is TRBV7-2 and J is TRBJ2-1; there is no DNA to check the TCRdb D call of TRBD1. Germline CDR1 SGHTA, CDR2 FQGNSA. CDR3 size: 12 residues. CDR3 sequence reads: CASSSLFREQFF.

CDR3 sequence: CASSQDRLMNTEAFF. The chain joins TRBV4-3 to TRBJ1-1. Germline lookup yields CDR1 LGHNA and CDR2 YSLEER. CDR3 length: 15 residues.

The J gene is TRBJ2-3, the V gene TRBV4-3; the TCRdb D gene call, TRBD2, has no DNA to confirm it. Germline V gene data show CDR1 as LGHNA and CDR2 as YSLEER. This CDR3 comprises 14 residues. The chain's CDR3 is CASSQDSGTNTQYF.

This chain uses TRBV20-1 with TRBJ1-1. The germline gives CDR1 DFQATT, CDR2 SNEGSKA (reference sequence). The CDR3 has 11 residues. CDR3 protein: CSALGSTEAFF.

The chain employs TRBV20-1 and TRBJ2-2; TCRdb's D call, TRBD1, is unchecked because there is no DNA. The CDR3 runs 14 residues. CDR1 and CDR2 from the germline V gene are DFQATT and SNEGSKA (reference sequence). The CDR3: CSASRDTNTGELFF.

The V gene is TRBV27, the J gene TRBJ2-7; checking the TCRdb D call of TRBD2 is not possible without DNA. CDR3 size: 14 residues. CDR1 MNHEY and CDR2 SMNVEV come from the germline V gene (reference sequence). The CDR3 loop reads CATRTSGGSYEQYF.

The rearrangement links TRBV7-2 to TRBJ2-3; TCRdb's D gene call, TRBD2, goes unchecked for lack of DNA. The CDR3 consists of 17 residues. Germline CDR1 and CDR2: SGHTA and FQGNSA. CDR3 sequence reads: CASSLRGGNSLTDTQYF. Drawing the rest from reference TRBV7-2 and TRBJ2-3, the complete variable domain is GAGVSQSPSNKVTEKGKDVELRCDPISGHTALYWYRQSLGQGLEFLIYFQGNSAPDKSGLPSDRFSAERTGGSVSTLTIQRTQQEDSAVYLCASSLRGGNSLTDTQYFGPGTRLTVL.

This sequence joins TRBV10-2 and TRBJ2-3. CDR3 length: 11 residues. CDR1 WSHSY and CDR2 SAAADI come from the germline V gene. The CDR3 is CASSEVDTQYF.

The CDR3 region is CASRPSGRESYEQYF. The chain links TRBV6-1 to TRBJ2-7; as DNA is missing, the TRBD2 call by TCRdb cannot be tested. This CDR3 has 15 residues. Germline V gene data show CDR1 as MNHNS and CDR2 as SASEGT.

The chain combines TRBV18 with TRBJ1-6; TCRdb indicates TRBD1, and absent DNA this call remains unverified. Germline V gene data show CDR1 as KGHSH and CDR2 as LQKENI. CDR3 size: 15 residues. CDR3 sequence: CASSPTEGANSPLHF.

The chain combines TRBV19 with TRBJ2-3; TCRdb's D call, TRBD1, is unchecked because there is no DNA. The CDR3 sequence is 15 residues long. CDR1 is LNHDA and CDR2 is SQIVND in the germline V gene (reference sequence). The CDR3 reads CASRDGGVGTDTQYF.

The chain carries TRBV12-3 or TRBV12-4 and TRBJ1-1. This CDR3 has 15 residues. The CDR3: CASSPVGRENTEAFF.

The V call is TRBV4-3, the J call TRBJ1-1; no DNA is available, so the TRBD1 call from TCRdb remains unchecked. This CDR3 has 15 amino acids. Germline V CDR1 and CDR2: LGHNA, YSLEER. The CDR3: CASSQGTGLNTEAFF.

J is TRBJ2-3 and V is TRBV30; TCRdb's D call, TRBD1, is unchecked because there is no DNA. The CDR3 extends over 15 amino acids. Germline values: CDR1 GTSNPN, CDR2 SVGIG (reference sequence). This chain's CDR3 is CAWSRRGSGTDTQYF.

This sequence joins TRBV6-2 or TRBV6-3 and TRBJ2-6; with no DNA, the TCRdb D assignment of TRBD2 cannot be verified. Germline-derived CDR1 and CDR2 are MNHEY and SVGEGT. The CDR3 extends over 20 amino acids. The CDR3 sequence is CASSPLFSSGDPSGANVLTF.

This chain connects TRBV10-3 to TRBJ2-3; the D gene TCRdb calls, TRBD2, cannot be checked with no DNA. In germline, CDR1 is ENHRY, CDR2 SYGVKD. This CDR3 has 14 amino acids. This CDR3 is CAISGDFPPDTQYF.

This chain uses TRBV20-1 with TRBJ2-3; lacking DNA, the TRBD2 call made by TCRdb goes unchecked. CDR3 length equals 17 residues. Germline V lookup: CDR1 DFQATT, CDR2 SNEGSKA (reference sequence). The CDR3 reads CSAKVVWAGGTTDTQYF.

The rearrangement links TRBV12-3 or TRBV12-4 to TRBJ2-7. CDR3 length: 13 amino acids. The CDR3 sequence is CASSRDRSNEQYF.

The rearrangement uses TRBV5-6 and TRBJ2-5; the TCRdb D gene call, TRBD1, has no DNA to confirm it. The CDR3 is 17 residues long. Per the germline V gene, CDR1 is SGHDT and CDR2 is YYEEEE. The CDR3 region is CASSLLSSRGLGETQYF.

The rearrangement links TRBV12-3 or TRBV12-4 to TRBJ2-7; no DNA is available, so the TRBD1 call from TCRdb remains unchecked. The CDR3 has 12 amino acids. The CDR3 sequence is CASRPRAEEQYF.

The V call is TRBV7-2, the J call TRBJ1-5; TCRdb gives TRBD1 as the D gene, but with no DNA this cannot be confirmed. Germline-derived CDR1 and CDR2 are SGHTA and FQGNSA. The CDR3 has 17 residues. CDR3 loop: CASSLASVVGAGQPQHF.

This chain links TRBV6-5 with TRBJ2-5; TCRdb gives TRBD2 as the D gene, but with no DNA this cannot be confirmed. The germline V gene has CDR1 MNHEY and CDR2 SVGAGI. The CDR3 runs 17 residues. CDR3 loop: CASSWGVGGRRVETQYF.

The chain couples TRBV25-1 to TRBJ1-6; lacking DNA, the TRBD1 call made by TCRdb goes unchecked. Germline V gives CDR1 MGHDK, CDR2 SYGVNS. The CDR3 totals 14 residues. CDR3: CASSEPPGSSPLHF.

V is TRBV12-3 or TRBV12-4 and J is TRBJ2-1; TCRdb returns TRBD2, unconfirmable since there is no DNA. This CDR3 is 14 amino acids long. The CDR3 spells CASRPGLAENEQFF.

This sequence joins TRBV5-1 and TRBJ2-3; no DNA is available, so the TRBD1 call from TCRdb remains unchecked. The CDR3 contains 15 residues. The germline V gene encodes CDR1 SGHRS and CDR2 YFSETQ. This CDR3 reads CASSLVGKQGDTQYF. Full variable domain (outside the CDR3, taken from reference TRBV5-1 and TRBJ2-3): KAGVTQTPRYLIKTRGQQVTLSCSPISGHRSVSWYQQTPGQGLQFLFEYFSETQRNKGNFPGRFSGRQFSNSRSEMNVSTLELGDSALYLCASSLVGKQGDTQYFGPGTRLTVL.

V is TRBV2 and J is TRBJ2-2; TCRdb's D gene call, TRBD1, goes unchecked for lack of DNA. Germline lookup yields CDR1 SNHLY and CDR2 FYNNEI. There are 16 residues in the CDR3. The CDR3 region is CASSEGQLANTGELFF.

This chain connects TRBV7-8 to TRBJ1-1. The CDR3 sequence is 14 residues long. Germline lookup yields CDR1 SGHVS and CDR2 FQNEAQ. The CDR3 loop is CASSLLGPNTEAFF. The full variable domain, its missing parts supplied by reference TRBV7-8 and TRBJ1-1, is GAGVSQSPRYKVAKRGQDVALRCDPISGHVSLFWYQQALGQGPEFLTYFQNEAQLDKSGLPSDRFFAERPEGSVSTLKIQRTQQEDSAVYLCASSLLGPNTEAFFGQGTRLTVV.

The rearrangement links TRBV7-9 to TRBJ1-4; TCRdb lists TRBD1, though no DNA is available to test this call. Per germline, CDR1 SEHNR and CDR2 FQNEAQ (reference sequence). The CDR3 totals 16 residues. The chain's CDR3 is CASSLGTPAPNEKLFF.